These 16 T cell receptor beta chains originate from one sample sequenced in a study of cytomegalovirus exposure and HLA in healthy donors. 60 Vbeta and 13 Jbeta primers were used in PCR. The table came from immunoSEQ multiplex PCR; TCRdb's copy has only in-frame clones and leaves some out. The table has some 110,000 clones, around 10% seen once. The sequenced sample consisted of PBMCs. The receptors derive from a man aged 25 to 45 in good health and CMV-seronegative.

A few counts support this clone. The chain recombines TRBV18 with TRBJ1-2, with TRBD1 matching 7 bases. Trimming cost V 1 base and J 6 bases; bases outside gene matches: 2. Per germline, CDR1 KGHSH and CDR2 LQKENI. The CDR3 spans 13 residues. The CDR3 loop reads CASSPRTGDGYTF. The CDR3 DNA sequence: TGTGCCAGCTCACCACGGACAGGAGATGGCTACACCTTC.

The V gene is TRBV4-1, the J gene TRBJ1-2, with D perhaps TRBD1 (5 bases). V was pared by 0 bases and J by 3 bases, with 11 bases between. The CDR3 has 15 residues. Germline assignment: CDR1 MGHRA and CDR2 YSYEKL. The CDR3 nucleotides read TGCGCCAGCAGCCAAGATGGCTCGGGGGACTATGGCTACACCTTC. Protein sequence: CASSQDGSGDYGYTF.

J is TRBJ2-7 and V is TRBV9; D is uncertain. Germline-derived CDR1 and CDR2 are SGDLS and YYNGEE. CDR3 size: 11 residues. V dropped 5 bases and J dropped 3 bases, with 6 bases sitting between them. The chain's CDR3 is CASRAIYEQYF. In nucleotides, the CDR3 is TGTGCCAGCAGAGCAATCTACGAGCAGTACTTC.

The chain is built from TRBV25-1 and TRBJ1-6; perhaps TRBD1 as D (5 bases). The CDR3 covers 13 residues. From germline, CDR1 is MGHDK and CDR2 SYGVNS. Trimming took 2 bases from V and 9 from J, leaving 8 bases between them. CDR3 amino acids: CASSEQGGSPLHF. The CDR3 DNA follows: TGTGCCAGCAGTGAACAGGGAGGTTCACCCCTCCACTTT.

V and J are TRBV15 and TRBJ2-7; a possible D gene is TRBD2 (5 bases). V dropped 7 bases and J dropped 3 bases, with 16 bases sitting between them. The CDR3 sequence is 14 residues long. The V gene's germline CDR1 is LNHNV and CDR2 YYDKDF (reference sequence). CDR3 amino acids: CATTSGQRSYEQYF. CDR3 in DNA: TGTGCCACCACTTCCGGGCAGCGGAGCTACGAGCAGTACTTC.

The chain couples TRBV30 to TRBJ2-7, with D unresolved. This CDR3 contains 14 residues. The V gene lost 0 bases and the J gene lost 0 bases, with 9 bases spanning the gap. Germline CDR1 and CDR2: GTSNPN and SVGIG (reference sequence). The CDR3 reads CAWSVKTYSYEQYF. In DNA, the CDR3 is TGTGCCTGGAGTGTGAAAACTTACTCCTACGAGCAGTACTTC.

This clone was counted a few times. This chain links TRBV6-5 with TRBJ2-7, with D possibly TRBD2 on 6 matching bases. Germline V lookup: CDR1 MNHEY, CDR2 SVGAGI. The CDR3 has 15 residues. V was clipped by 6 bases and J by 5 bases, with 20 bases between them. CDR3 residues: CASSPIGGAADEQYF. The CDR3 region has the DNA TGTGCCAGCAGCCCAATCGGGGGAGCGGCAGACGAGCAGTACTTC.

V gene TRBV14 combines with J gene TRBJ2-5, with 11 bases matching TRBD2. The CDR3 covers 16 residues. Trimming removed 0 bases from V and 6 bases from J; junction bases left unmatched: 6. Germline values: CDR1 SGHDN, CDR2 FVKESK. The CDR3 sequence is CASSQDGSSGGKTQYF. The CDR3 DNA reads as TGTGCCAGCAGCCAAGATGGTTCTAGCGGGGGGAAGACCCAGTACTTC.

As DNA, the CDR3 is TGTGCCAGCATTCAACAGGGGATATCCTACAATGAGCAGTTCTTC. It yields the protein CASIQQGISYNEQFF. The chain uses TRBV6-1 and TRBJ2-1; 7 bases map to TRBD1. The CDR3 sequence is 15 residues long. V lost 7 bases, J lost 1 base, and 7 bases stayed unmatched. CDR1 and CDR2 (germline): MNHNS, SASEGT.

CDR3 sequence reads: CAWSVLAKNIQYF. The CDR3 DNA is TGTGCCTGGAGTGTACTAGCCAAAAACATTCAGTACTTC. This rearrangement joins TRBV30 to TRBJ2-4; D is uncertain. Trimming removed 0 bases at V and 0 bases at J, with 3 bases between. Germline V lookup: CDR1 GTSNPN, CDR2 SVGIG (reference sequence). CDR3 length equals 13 residues.

Turning to this clone: One end of the junction does not line up with germline, which may come from a read error. This same CDR3 is encoded by further DNA sequences in the sample. The rearrangement links TRBV9 to TRBJ2-1, with 15 bases lining up with TRBD2. The CDR3 is 17 amino acids. In germline, CDR1 is SGDLS, CDR2 YYNGEE. The CDR3 nucleotides are TGCGCCAGCAGCGTAAGGACTAGCGGGAGGGTATACAATGAGCAGTTCTTC. Translation gives CASSVRTSGRVYNEQFF. Full variable domain (outside the CDR3, taken from reference TRBV9 and TRBJ2-1): DSGVTQTPKHLITATGQRVTLRCSPRSGDLSVYWYQQSLDQGLQFLIQYYNGEERAKGNILERFSAQQFPDLHSELNLSSLELGDSALYFCASSVRTSGRVYNEQFFGPGTRLTVL.

CDR3 residues: CASSLGSGGAYNTGELFF. The CDR3 bases are TGTGCCAGCAGCTTAGGTAGCGGGGGGGCCTATAACACCGGGGAGCTGTTTTTT. The chain uses TRBV7-2 and TRBJ2-2; TRBD2 matches 11 bases. The germline V gene has CDR1 SGHTA and CDR2 FQGNSA. The junction had 6 bases not matched to a gene; V was cut back by 1 base and J by 2 bases. The CDR3 consists of 18 residues.

V usage is TRBV7-8 and J usage is TRBJ2-1; a weak D match, TRBD2 (7 bases). This CDR3 region has 14 residues. V was clipped by 2 bases and J by 9 bases, with 14 bases between them. CDR1 is SGHVS and CDR2 is FQNEAQ in the germline V gene. The CDR3 DNA reads TGTGCCAGCAGCTTAATGGGGGGGCCGGCTGAGCAGTTCTTC. Amino acid sequence: CASSLMGGPAEQFF. The variable domain in full, completed from reference TRBV7-8 and TRBJ2-1, reads GAGVSQSPRYKVAKRGQDVALRCDPISGHVSLFWYQQALGQGPEFLTYFQNEAQLDKSGLPSDRFFAERPEGSVSTLKIQRTQQEDSAVYLCASSLMGGPAEQFFGPGTRLTVL.

A note on this clone: The same CDR3 also results from other DNA sequences found in this sample. The chain joins TRBV29-1 to TRBJ2-7; 10 nucleotides match TRBD1. From germline, CDR1 is SQVTM and CDR2 ANQGSEA. V dropped 7 bases and J dropped 3; count of bases not matched to a gene: 6. The CDR3 contains 13 residues. The CDR3 here is CSASGQGVYEQYF. The CDR3 DNA reads TGCAGCGCTTCTGGACAGGGGGTCTACGAGCAGTACTTC.

The chain has TRBV6-1 and TRBJ2-7; TRBD1 aligns across 9 bases. The CDR3 extends over 15 amino acids. CDR1 and CDR2 (germline): MNHNS, SASEGT. V dropped 8 bases and J dropped 4; count of bases not matched to a gene: 12. Written as DNA, the CDR3 is TGTGCCAGCCATAGCTTGACAGGGGGTTCTTACGAGCAGTACTTC. It translates to CASHSLTGGSYEQYF.

This clone was counted between two and nine times. V is TRBV27 and J is TRBJ1-5, with 7 positions matching TRBD1. The CDR3 runs 17 residues. The junction had 11 bases not matched to a gene; V was cut back by 6 bases and J by 0 bases. CDR1 is MNHEY and CDR2 is SMNVEV in the germline V gene (reference sequence). The CDR3 reads CASRGSGTVDSNQPQHF. Here the CDR3 DNA reads TGTGCCAGCAGAGGATCCGGGACAGTTGATAGCAATCAGCCCCAGCATTTT.